This TCR beta chain was identified in a study of blood T cell repertoires in COVID-19. The V end lost 6 bases, the J end lost 0 bases, and 12 bases lay between the germline ends. Germline CDR1 SGHNT, CDR2 YYREEE (reference sequence). The CDR3 length is 14 residues. Authors' data handling: From reference gene primer amplification, estimates of nucleated cell counts were derived. Data came from immunoSEQ multiplex PCR; TCRdb stores just in-frame clones and leaves some out. V and J calls and clone size come straight from that table; D and trimming were deduced from the DNA. The sample consists of around 160,000 clones, 75% to 85% of them appearing once.

The V call is TRBV5-4, the J call TRBJ1-1, with D possibly TRBD1 on 5 matching bases. The sequenced sample consisted of peripheral blood. This clonotype was sampled from a human donor in a cohort sampled during active COVID-19. CDR3 bases: TGTGCCAGCACCCGGGGGACTATGAACACTGAAGCTTTCTTT. Its protein is CASTRGTMNTEAFF.